This TCR beta chain stems from a study of cytomegalovirus exposure and HLA in healthy donors. The study, taken as a whole, reports: For cytomegalovirus status, the classifier reportedly gave diagnoses with high specificity and sensitivity.

Donors were ostensibly healthy at sampling, although undocumented immune exposures were probable. A multiplex PCR was run with 60 Vbeta primers and 13 Jbeta primers. Assay used: immunoSEQ multiplex PCR; TCRdb lists only in-frame clones, some missing. The sample contains under 150,000 clones, about three quarters of which appear only once. This clone was observed a single time. Its antigen is as yet unknown. Germline CDR1 is SQVTM and CDR2 is ANQGSEA. The CDR3 extends over 12 amino acids. V gave up 3 bases and J gave up 4 bases, with 9 bases separating them. Sequencing input: PBMCs. This chain connects TRBV29-1 to TRBJ2-5, with D possibly being TRBD2 (5 bases). The origin of this receptor is a man aged 25-40 years in good health and CMV-seronegative. In DNA, the CDR3 is TGCAGCGTTGATACGGGGAGAGAGACCCAGTACTTC. Translated, it gives CSVDTGRETQYF.